This TCR beta chain derives from a study of molecular identifiers for immune sequencing clone quantification. Via MiXCR, TCRdb re-called the PCR reads, giving one row per CDR3 protein. This table has nearly 650,000 distinct CDR3 sequences, roughly 25% appearing once. Losses at the gene ends were 0 bases for V and 5 bases for J; bases not matched to a gene: 9. The length of the CDR3 is 16 residues. Germline-derived CDR1 and CDR2 are LGHNA and YSLEER. Material: naive CD8+ T cells from blood, with Jurkat cell RNA spiked in. Regarding subset: FACS-sorted CD8+CD4-CCR7+CD45RA+ naive T cells. The TCR sequence derives from a human donor in good health. Some libraries in this study had Jurkat cell RNA spiked in. This chain joins TRBV4-3 and TRBJ2-5, with 7 nucleotides matching TRBD1. The CDR3 DNA reads as TGCGCCAGCAGCCAAGATGGGACAGTTATTACGGAGACCCAGTACTTC. It translates to CASSQDGTVITETQYF.